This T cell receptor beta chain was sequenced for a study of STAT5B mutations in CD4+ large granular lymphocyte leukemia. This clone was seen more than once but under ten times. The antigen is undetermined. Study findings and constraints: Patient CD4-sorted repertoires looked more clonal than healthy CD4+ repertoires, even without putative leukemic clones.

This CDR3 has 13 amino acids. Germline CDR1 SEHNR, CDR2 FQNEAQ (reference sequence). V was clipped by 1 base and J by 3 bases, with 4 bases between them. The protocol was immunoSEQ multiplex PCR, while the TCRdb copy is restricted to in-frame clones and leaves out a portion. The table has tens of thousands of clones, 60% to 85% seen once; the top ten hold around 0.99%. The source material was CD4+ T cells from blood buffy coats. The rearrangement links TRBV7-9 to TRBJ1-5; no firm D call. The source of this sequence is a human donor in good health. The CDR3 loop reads CASSLGHNQPQHF. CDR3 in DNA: TGTGCCAGCAGCTTAGGACACAATCAGCCCCAGCATTTT.